The 10 T cell receptor beta chains in this list originate from one sample, sequenced in a study of T cell responses to AZD1222 COVID-19 vaccine. TCRdb's table, derived via immunoSEQ multiplex PCR, lists solely in-frame clones and lacks some. Of around 160,000 clones listed, around nine tenths are singletons. The sequencing here drew on peripheral blood, taken on day 0 of MenACWY control vaccination. Receptors were obtained from an adult in good health.

This chain connects TRBV4-1 to TRBJ2-5; 14 positions match TRBD2. With 1 base clipped from V and 2 bases from J, the junction kept 3 bases outside the gene matches. Looked up from germline, CDR1 is MGHRA and CDR2 is YSYEKL. The CDR3 is 17 amino acids. The DNA of the CDR3 is TGCGCCAGCAGCCAAGGAGGACTAGCGGGGGGACAAGAGACCCAGTACTTC. Translation: CASSQGGLAGGQETQYF.

A single count supports this clone. V is TRBV29-1 and J is TRBJ1-4; D not certain. Germline-derived CDR1 and CDR2 are SQVTM and ANQGSEA. The ends were cut back, 0 bases at V and 6 bases at J, with 11 bases in the middle. The CDR3 has 14 residues. The CDR3 spells CSVEDPGSDEKLFF. The DNA of the CDR3 is TGCAGCGTTGAAGATCCCGGGAGTGATGAAAAACTGTTTTTT.

V and J are TRBV30 and TRBJ1-5, with unresolved D. The germline V gene has CDR1 GTSNPN and CDR2 SVGIG (reference sequence). Deletions cut 0 bases from V and 3 bases from J, with 12 bases between. This CDR3 has 15 residues. This CDR3 is CAWSVGWGTNQPQHF. The CDR3 DNA reads as TGTGCCTGGAGTGTAGGTTGGGGTACCAATCAGCCCCAGCATTTT.

The V gene is TRBV7-8, the J gene TRBJ2-2; D might be TRBD1 or TRBD2, each matching 7 bases. V was clipped by 5 bases and J by 4 bases, with 14 bases between them. CDR3 length equals 15 residues. Looked up from germline, CDR1 is SGHVS and CDR2 is FQNEAQ. This CDR3 is CASSRGAGGTGELFF. The CDR3 DNA is TGTGCCAGCAGCCGGGGGGCAGGGGGCACCGGGGAGCTGTTTTTT.

This rearrangement joins TRBV4-1 to TRBJ1-3; D gene uncertain. Germline CDR1 reads MGHRA; CDR2 reads YSYEKL. The CDR3 length is 15 residues. The V end was cut by 5 bases, the J end by 3 bases, with 14 bases between. CDR3 loop: CASSSPPGVGNTIYF. The DNA for the CDR3 is TGCGCCAGCAGCTCGCCCCCCGGGGTTGGAAACACCATATATTTT.

This chain connects TRBV7-9 to TRBJ1-5; no firm D call. Germline V gene sequence: CDR1 SEHNR, CDR2 FQNEAQ (reference sequence). This CDR3 spans 13 amino acids. V was shortened by 4 bases and J by 7 bases, with 11 bases between the two germline ends. DNA for the CDR3: TGTGCCAGCAGCTCCCAACTACAGCAGCCCCAGCATTTT. It specifies CASSSQLQQPQHF.

This clone has only one observation. This chain connects TRBV2 to TRBJ1-2; D is possibly TRBD1 (5 bases). Between the trimmed V and J ends, which lost 7 bases and 8 bases, there was a span of 17 bases. This CDR3 is 13 amino acids long. Germline V gene data show CDR1 as SNHLY and CDR2 as FYNNEI. Here the CDR3 reads CASTKPPDKGYTF. The CDR3, as DNA: TGTGCCAGCACCAAACCTCCGGACAAAGGCTACACCTTC.

In its sample, this clone was seen a few times. The V and J genes are TRBV6-5 and TRBJ1-5; TRBD1 is a possible D gene (6 bases). This CDR3 has 15 amino acids. Germline values: CDR1 MNHEY, CDR2 SVGAGI. Deletions cut 6 bases from V and 8 bases from J, with 20 bases between. The CDR3 DNA follows: TGTGCCAGCAGGCCCACAGGGCACTCCTCTAAGCCCCAGCATTTT. It yields the protein CASRPTGHSSKPQHF.

Only a few counts were recorded for this clone. The rearrangement links TRBV7-2 to TRBJ2-1; 12 bases match TRBD2. The germline V gene encodes CDR1 SGHTA and CDR2 FQGNSA. The V segment lost 7 bases and the J segment 9 bases; nucleotides outside the gene matches: 7. This CDR3 contains 14 residues. CDR3 in amino acids: CASNTGLAGIEQFF. Written as DNA, the CDR3 is TGTGCCAGCAATACGGGACTAGCGGGTATTGAGCAGTTCTTC.

This rearrangement joins TRBV27 to TRBJ1-1; possible D gene TRBD1, 5 bases. The CDR3 runs 16 residues. V was pared by 8 bases and J by 4 bases, with 23 bases between. CDR1 MNHEY and CDR2 SMNVEV come from the germline V gene (reference sequence). This CDR3 reads CASAHGGSRRSTEAFF. CDR3 nucleotides: TGTGCCAGCGCCCATGGGGGGTCAAGGCGAAGCACTGAAGCTTTCTTT.